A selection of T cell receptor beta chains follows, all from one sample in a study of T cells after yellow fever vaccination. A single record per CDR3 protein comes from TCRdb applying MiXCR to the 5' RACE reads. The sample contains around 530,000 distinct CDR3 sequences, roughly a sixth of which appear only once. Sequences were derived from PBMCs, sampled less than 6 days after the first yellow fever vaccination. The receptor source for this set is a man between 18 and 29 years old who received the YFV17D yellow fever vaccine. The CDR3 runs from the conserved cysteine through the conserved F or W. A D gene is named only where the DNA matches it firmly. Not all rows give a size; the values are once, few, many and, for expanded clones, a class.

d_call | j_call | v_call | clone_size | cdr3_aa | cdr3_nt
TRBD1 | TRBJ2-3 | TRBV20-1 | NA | CSAGLGGQGFADTQYF | TGCAGTGCTGGCCTGGGGGGACAGGGGTTCGCAGATACGCAGTATTTT
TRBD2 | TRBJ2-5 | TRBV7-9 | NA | CASSPSGEETQYF | TGTGCCAGCAGCCCGAGCGGGGAAGAGACCCAGTACTTC
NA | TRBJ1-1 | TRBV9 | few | CASSVASSWNTEAFF | TGTGCCAGCAGCGTAGCTTCGTCGTGGAACACTGAAGCTTTCTTT
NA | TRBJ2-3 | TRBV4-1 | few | CASSQEGFPDTQYF | TGCGCCAGCAGCCAAGAAGGTTTCCCAGATACGCAGTATTTT
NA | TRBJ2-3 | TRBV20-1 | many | CSAVGLGDTQYF | TGCAGTGCTGTGGGGTTGGGAGATACGCAGTATTTT
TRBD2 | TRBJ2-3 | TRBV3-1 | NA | CASSQGTSGVRDTQYF | TGTGCCAGCAGCCAGGGGACTAGCGGGGTGAGAGATACGCAGTATTTT
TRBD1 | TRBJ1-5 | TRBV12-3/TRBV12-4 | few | CASSQGQVSNQPQHF | TGTGCCAGCAGCCAGGGACAGGTCAGCAATCAGCCCCAGCATTTT
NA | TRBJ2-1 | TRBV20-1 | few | CSARHYTSGERGEQFF | TGCAGTGCTAGACACTACACCTCAGGGGAGCGGGGTGAGCAGTTCTTC
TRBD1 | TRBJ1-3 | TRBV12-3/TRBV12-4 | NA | CASSGQGRDTIYF | TGTGCCAGCAGTGGACAGGGGAGAGACACCATATATTTT
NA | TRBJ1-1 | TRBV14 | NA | CASSQVTGWVMDTEAFF | TGTGCCAGCAGCCAAGTCACAGGGTGGGTTATGGACACTGAAGCTTTCTTT
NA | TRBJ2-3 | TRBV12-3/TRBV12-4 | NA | CASSSSGARSTDTQYF | NA
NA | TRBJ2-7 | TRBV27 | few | CASSLLSARGYEQYF | TGTGCCAGCAGTTTACTTTCTGCCAGGGGCTACGAGCAGTACTTC
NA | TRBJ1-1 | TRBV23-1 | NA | CASSQSVHPGAFF | TGCGCCAGCAGTCAATCTGTGCACCCCGGGGCTTTCTTT
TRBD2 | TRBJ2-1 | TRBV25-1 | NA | CASTPGLAYNEQFF | TGTGCCAGCACCCCGGGACTAGCTTACAATGAGCAGTTCTTC
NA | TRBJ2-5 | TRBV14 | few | CASSALQGGQETQYF | TGTGCCAGCAGCGCCCTACAGGGAGGGCAAGAGACCCAGTACTTC
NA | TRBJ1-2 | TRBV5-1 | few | CASSLAGPPYGYTF | TGCGCCAGCAGCTTGGCCGGGCCCCCCTATGGCTACACCTTC
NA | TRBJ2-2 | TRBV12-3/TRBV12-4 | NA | CASSLLTYTGELFF | TGTGCCAGCAGTTTATTGACCTACACCGGGGAGCTGTTTTTT
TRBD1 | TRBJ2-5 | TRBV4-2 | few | CASSQVGQGEETQYF | TGTGCCAGCAGCCAAGTGGGACAGGGTGAAGAGACCCAGTACTTC
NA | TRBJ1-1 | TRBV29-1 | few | CSVGGWGASNTEAFF | TGCAGCGTTGGCGGGTGGGGGGCTTCGAACACTGAAGCTTTCTTT
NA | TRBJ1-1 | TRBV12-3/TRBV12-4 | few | CASNPQEWMNTEAFF | TGTGCCAGCAATCCTCAAGAATGGATGAACACTGAAGCTTTCTTT
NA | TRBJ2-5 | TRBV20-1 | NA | CSARRAGEETQYF | TGCAGTGCTAGGAGGGCAGGGGAAGAGACCCAGTACTTC
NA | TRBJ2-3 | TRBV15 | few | CATSRDGYGDTQYF | TGTGCCACCAGCAGAGATGGATATGGAGATACGCAGTATTTT
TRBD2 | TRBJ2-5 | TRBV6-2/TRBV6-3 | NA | CASSYPARTSLQETQYF | TGTGCCAGCAGTTACCCCGCCCGGACTAGTCTTCAAGAGACCCAGTACTTC
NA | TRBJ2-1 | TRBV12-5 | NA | CASGLGVQGLEQFF | TGTGCTAGTGGTTTGGGCGTTCAAGGACTTGAGCAGTTCTTC
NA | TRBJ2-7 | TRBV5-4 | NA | CASSLPSGTRQYF | TGTGCCAGCAGCTTGCCTTCAGGGACGAGGCAGTACTTC
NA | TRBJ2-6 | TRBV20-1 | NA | CSARDRRGANVLTF | TGCAGTGCTAGAGATCGGAGGGGGGCCAACGTCCTGACTTTC
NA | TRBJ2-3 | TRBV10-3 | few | CAISPDIFTDTQYF | TGTGCCATCAGTCCCGACATCTTCACAGATACGCAGTATTTT
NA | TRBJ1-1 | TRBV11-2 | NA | CASSLEFAGEAFF | TGTGCCAGCAGCTTAGAATTTGCAGGTGAAGCTTTCTTT
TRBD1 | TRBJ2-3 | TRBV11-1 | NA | CASSFSTDRADTQYF | TGTGCCAGCAGCTTCTCAACCGACAGGGCGGATACGCAGTATTTT
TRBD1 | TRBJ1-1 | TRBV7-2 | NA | CASSWGQGDAEAFF | TGTGCCAGCAGCTGGGGACAGGGAGACGCTGAAGCTTTCTTT
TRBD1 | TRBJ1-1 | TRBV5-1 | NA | CASSWAGGAHTEAFF | TGCGCCAGCAGCTGGGCAGGGGGCGCGCACACTGAAGCTTTCTTT
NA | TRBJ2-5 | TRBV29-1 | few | CSVARGPGETQYF | TGCAGCGTTGCTCGGGGGCCCGGCGAGACCCAGTACTTC
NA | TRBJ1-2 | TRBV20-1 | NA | CSARPKAGYGYTF | TGCAGTGCTAGGCCGAAGGCAGGCTATGGCTACACCTTC
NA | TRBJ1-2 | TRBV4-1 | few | CASSQGLEGGYTF | TGCGCCAGCAGCCAAGGCCTAGAGGGCGGCTACACCTTC
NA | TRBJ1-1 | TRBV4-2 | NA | CATRMGNTEAFF | TGTGCCACCCGGATGGGGAACACTGAAGCTTTCTTT
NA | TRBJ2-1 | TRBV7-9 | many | CASSPGTHWDNEQFF | TGTGCCAGCAGCCCCGGGACGCACTGGGACAATGAGCAGTTCTTC
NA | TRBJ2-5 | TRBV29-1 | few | CSVTTAETQYF | TGCAGCGTTACGACAGCCGAGACCCAGTACTTC
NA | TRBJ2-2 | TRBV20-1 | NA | CSARDLGANTGELFF | TGCAGTGCTAGAGATCTCGGGGCGAACACCGGGGAGCTGTTTTTT
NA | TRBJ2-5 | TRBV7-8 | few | CASRIGPIQETQYF | TGTGCCAGCAGGATCGGACCGATCCAAGAGACCCAGTACTTC
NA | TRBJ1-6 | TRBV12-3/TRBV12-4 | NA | CASSTGTITSPLHF | TGTGCCAGCAGTACAGGGACGATAACTTCACCCCTCCACTTT
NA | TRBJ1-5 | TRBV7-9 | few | CASSLGQINSNQPQHF | TGTGCCAGCAGCTTAGGACAGATCAATAGCAATCAGCCCCAGCATTTT
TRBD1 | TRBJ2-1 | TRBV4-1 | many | CASRRPGTERGREQFF | TGCGCCAGCAGGCGTCCCGGGACAGAGAGGGGGCGTGAGCAGTTCTTC
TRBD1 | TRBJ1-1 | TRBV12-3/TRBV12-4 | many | CASSRQGASTEAFF | TGTGCCAGCAGTAGACAGGGCGCGAGCACTGAAGCTTTCTTT
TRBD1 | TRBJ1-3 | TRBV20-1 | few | CSAFDRGRGNTIYF | TGCAGTGCCTTCGACAGGGGAAGGGGAAACACCATATATTTT
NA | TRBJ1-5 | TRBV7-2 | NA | CASRIGANQPQHF | TGTGCCAGCAGGATAGGGGCAAATCAGCCCCAGCATTTT
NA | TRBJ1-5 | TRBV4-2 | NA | CASSHGGGVRGNQPQHF | TGTGCCAGCAGCCACGGCGGCGGGGTGCGGGGCAATCAGCCCCAGCATTTT
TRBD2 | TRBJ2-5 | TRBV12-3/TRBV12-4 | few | CASSYGLAQETQYF | TGTGCCAGCAGTTACGGACTAGCCCAAGAGACCCAGTACTTC
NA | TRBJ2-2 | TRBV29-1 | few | CSSTRINTGELFF | TGCAGCTCAACGCGGATTAACACCGGGGAGCTGTTTTTT
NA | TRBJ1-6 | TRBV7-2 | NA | CASSPQLYNSPLHF | TGTGCCAGCAGCCCCCAGCTTTATAATTCACCCCTCCACTTT